Below, 20 T cell receptor beta chains from the same sample are listed, as sequenced in a study of blood T cell repertoires in COVID-19. Clones were sequenced by immunoSEQ multiplex PCR, and TCRdb holds only the in-frame ones, with some missing. The data show about 100,000 clones, just over 90% seen once. Sequencing used peripheral blood. The receptor source for this set is a man in his fifties or sixties with acute or convalescent COVID-19.

J is TRBJ2-3 and V is TRBV9, with 7 bases matching TRBD2. Germline V gene data show CDR1 as SGDLS and CDR2 as YYNGEE. CDR3 length equals 15 residues. With 4 bases clipped from V and 6 bases from J, the junction kept 11 bases outside the gene matches. CDR3 in DNA: TGTGCCAGCAGCCCGAGCTCGGCGCGGGGGGATACGCAGTATTTT. Its translation is CASSPSSARGDTQYF. Variable domain in full (rest from reference TRBV9 and TRBJ2-3): DSGVTQTPKHLITATGQRVTLRCSPRSGDLSVYWYQQSLDQGLQFLIQYYNGEERAKGNILERFSAQQFPDLHSELNLSSLELGDSALYFCASSPSSARGDTQYFGPGTRLTVL.

The chain employs TRBV3-1 (or the pseudogene TRBV3-2) and TRBJ2-5, with TRBD2 matching over 7 bases. The germline V gene encodes CDR1 LGHDT and CDR2 YNNKEL (reference sequence). There are 16 residues in the CDR3. V shed 4 bases and J 3 bases; nucleotides not matched to a gene: 11. In nucleotides, the CDR3 is TGTGCCAGCAGCCCCCCAAGGTCTAGCGGAGAAGAGACCCAGTACTTC. This translates into CASSPPRSSGEETQYF.

This sequence joins TRBV27 and TRBJ2-5, with D maybe TRBD1 (5 bases). This CDR3 is 15 amino acids long. V was shortened by 5 bases and J by 2 bases, with 15 bases between the two germline ends. Germline V gene sequence: CDR1 MNHEY, CDR2 SMNVEV (reference sequence). The CDR3 sequence is CASSPDRWGQETQYF. The CDR3 DNA is TGTGCCAGCAGTCCCGACAGATGGGGACAAGAGACCCAGTACTTC.

This chain uses TRBV7-2 with TRBJ2-3; TRBD2 might be the D (5 bases). The CDR3 has 16 residues. V was cut by 1 base and J by 2 bases, with 13 bases left in between. Germline V gene data show CDR1 as SGHTA and CDR2 as FQGNSA. The CDR3 here is CASSLVGLADTDTQYF. The CDR3 DNA follows: TGTGCCAGCAGCTTAGTTGGCCTAGCTGACACAGATACGCAGTATTTT.

V gene TRBV7-7 combines with J gene TRBJ2-5; 7 bases are a match to TRBD1. V was pared by 5 bases and J by 3 bases, with 9 bases of the junction left unmatched. In germline, CDR1 is SSHAT, CDR2 FNYEAQ (reference sequence). CDR3 size: 15 residues. DNA for the CDR3: TGTGCCAGCAGCGCTCTACAGGGGTCGAAAGAGACCCAGTACTTC. It codes for CASSALQGSKETQYF. Full variable domain (rest looked up from reference TRBV7-7 and TRBJ2-5): GAGVSQSPRYKVTKRGQDVTLRCDPISSHATLYWYQQALGQGPEFLTYFNYEAQPDKSGLPSDRFSAERPEGSISTLTIQRTEQRDSAMYRCASSALQGSKETQYFGPGTRLLVL.

This sequence joins TRBV19 and TRBJ1-5, with 10 bases aligning to TRBD1. The CDR3 is 19 amino acids. After removal of 5 bases from V and 3 bases from J, the junction contained 16 bases not matched to a gene. The germline gives CDR1 LNHDA, CDR2 SQIVND (reference sequence). DNA of the CDR3: TGTGCCAGTAGTTTTGGTATTTTTAGGACAGGGGGAAACAATCAGCCCCAGCATTTT. Translating it yields CASSFGIFRTGGNNQPQHF.

J is TRBJ2-7 and V is TRBV9; 9 nucleotides match TRBD1. V gave up 3 bases and J gave up 4 bases; unmatched junction bases: 14. The CDR3 is 17 residues long. Germline V gene sequence: CDR1 SGDLS, CDR2 YYNGEE. CDR3 region: CASSAGFRGQGSYEQYF. In DNA form, the CDR3 reads TGTGCCAGCAGCGCCGGGTTCCGGGGACAGGGTTCTTACGAGCAGTACTTC.

This clone has a handful of counts. The chain has TRBV7-9 and TRBJ2-7; 10 bases line up with TRBD1. CDR1 SEHNR and CDR2 FQNEAQ come from the germline V gene (reference sequence). V trimming: 5 bases; J trimming: 3 bases; junction bases outside the gene matches: 4. CDR3 length: 14 amino acids. The CDR3, as DNA: TGTGCCAGCAGCACGACAGGGGGCCTCTACGAGCAGTACTTC. It codes for CASSTTGGLYEQYF.

The chain couples TRBV5-1 to TRBJ2-3; TRBD2 matches 9 bases. The CDR3 totals 18 residues. The ends lost 0 bases at V and 5 bases at J; junction bases unmatched: 13. Per the germline V gene, CDR1 is SGHRS and CDR2 is YFSETQ. CDR3 DNA: TGCGCCAGCAGCTTGGCTTCTAGCGGGACCGGTAAGGGAGATACGCAGTATTTT. This encodes CASSLASSGTGKGDTQYF. The full variable domain, completed using reference TRBV5-1 and TRBJ2-3, is KAGVTQTPRYLIKTRGQQVTLSCSPISGHRSVSWYQQTPGQGLQFLFEYFSETQRNKGNFPGRFSGRQFSNSRSEMNVSTLELGDSALYLCASSLASSGTGKGDTQYFGPGTRLTVL.

CDR3 loop: CASSLDWGQPQHF. The CDR3 DNA reads TGTGCCAGCAGCTTAGATTGGGGCCAGCCCCAGCATTTT. The gene calls are TRBV7-8 and TRBJ1-5; weak D call: TRBD1 (5 bases). V shed 1 base and J shed 7 bases, with 8 bases lying between them. The CDR3 covers 13 residues. Germline-derived CDR1 and CDR2 are SGHVS and FQNEAQ.

The chain couples TRBV4-3 to TRBJ2-1; possibly TRBD2 for D (5 bases). From germline, CDR1 is LGHNA and CDR2 YSLEER. V was trimmed by 1 base and J by 4 bases, leaving 11 bases between them. This CDR3 comprises 15 residues. The CDR3 DNA reads TGCGCCAGCAGCCAAGGGACTGAAATGTACAATGAGCAGTTCTTC. This codes for CASSQGTEMYNEQFF.

The rearrangement joins TRBV25-1 to TRBJ1-3; D is uncertain. Per germline, CDR1 MGHDK and CDR2 SYGVNS. Trimming removed 7 bases from V and 0 bases from J, with 7 bases in between. The CDR3 runs to 13 residues. Here the CDR3 reads CASNSNSGNTIYF. The DNA of the CDR3 is TGTGCCAGCAACAGCAACTCTGGAAACACCATATATTTT.

The chain carries TRBV7-2 and TRBJ2-5; 14 bases align to TRBD2. V dropped 4 bases and J dropped 5; count of bases not matched to a gene: 12. Germline values: CDR1 SGHTA, CDR2 FQGNSA. The CDR3 extends over 18 amino acids. The CDR3 DNA is TGTGCCAGCAGCTCGAAAGACGGACTAGCGGGAGGACGGGAGACCCAGTACTTC. The encoded protein is CASSSKDGLAGGRETQYF.

The genes are TRBV4-1 and TRBJ1-5, with TRBD1 identical over 7 bases. CDR3 size: 13 residues. CDR1 and CDR2 (germline): MGHRA, YSYEKL. V shed 1 base, J shed 7 bases, and the junction held 1 base outside the gene matches. In DNA form, the CDR3 reads TGCGCCAGCAGCCAAGGGGACAGCCAGCCCCAGCATTTT. It encodes CASSQGDSQPQHF.

The rearrangement joins TRBV2 to TRBJ1-5, with TRBD1 as a possible D gene (5 bases). V was cut by 4 bases and J by 3 bases, with 10 bases left in between. CDR3 length: 14 amino acids. Germline lookup yields CDR1 SNHLY and CDR2 FYNNEI. The CDR3 loop reads CASSVGGTNQPQHF. CDR3 DNA sequence: TGTGCCAGCAGTGTCGGGGGGACCAATCAGCCCCAGCATTTT.

This clone was detected only once. The chain uses TRBV27 and TRBJ1-1; unclear D gene. Germline V CDR1 and CDR2: MNHEY, SMNVEV (reference sequence). V gave up 4 bases and J gave up 3 bases, with 9 bases separating them. This CDR3 comprises 13 residues. CDR3 DNA: TGTGCCAGCAGTTATTCAAAGCACACTGAAGCTTTCTTT. This sequence encodes CASSYSKHTEAFF.

The CDR3 sequence: CASSYRDRHYEQYF. The CDR3 DNA follows: TGTGCCAGCAGTTATCGGGACAGACACTACGAGCAGTACTTC. The chain is built from TRBV27 and TRBJ2-7; 7 bases are a match to TRBD1. Germline V lookup: CDR1 MNHEY, CDR2 SMNVEV (reference sequence). V was pared by 4 bases and J by 3 bases, with 6 bases of the junction left unmatched. This CDR3 contains 14 residues.

CDR3 region: CASSDTRDRVSGGEQYF. Written as DNA, the CDR3 is TGTGCCAGCAGTGACACTCGCGACAGGGTTTCTGGAGGCGAGCAGTACTTC. V is TRBV6-4 and J is TRBJ2-7, with 7 positions matching TRBD1. The germline V gene has CDR1 MRHNA and CDR2 SNTAGT. The J segment lost 6 bases and the V segment lost 2 bases, leaving 16 bases of the junction unmatched. CDR3 size: 17 residues.

V gene TRBV6-5 combines with J gene TRBJ2-3; 10 positions agree with TRBD2. J lost 5 bases, V lost 4 bases, and 9 bases had no gene match. The germline V gene encodes CDR1 MNHEY and CDR2 SVGAGI. The CDR3 is 16 amino acids. The CDR3 is CASSSPQREGEDTQYF. The CDR3 nucleotides are TGTGCCAGCAGTTCCCCTCAGCGGGAGGGCGAAGATACGCAGTATTTT.

This chain links TRBV2 with TRBJ2-5; D perhaps matches TRBD1 (5 bases). Trimming shortened V by 6 bases and J by 3 bases, and 20 bases separated the two germline ends. The CDR3 is made up of 16 amino acids. Germline V lookup: CDR1 SNHLY, CDR2 FYNNEI. CDR3 sequence reads: CASRHRPGPTKETQYF. As DNA, the CDR3 is TGTGCCAGCAGGCACAGGCCCGGACCCACGAAAGAGACCCAGTACTTC. Full variable domain (missing parts from reference TRBV2 and TRBJ2-5): EPEVTQTPSHQVTQMGQEVILRCVPISNHLYFYWYRQILGQKVEFLVSFYNNEISEKSEIFDDQFSVERPDGSNFTLKIRSTKLEDSAMYFCASRHRPGPTKETQYFGPGTRLLVL.